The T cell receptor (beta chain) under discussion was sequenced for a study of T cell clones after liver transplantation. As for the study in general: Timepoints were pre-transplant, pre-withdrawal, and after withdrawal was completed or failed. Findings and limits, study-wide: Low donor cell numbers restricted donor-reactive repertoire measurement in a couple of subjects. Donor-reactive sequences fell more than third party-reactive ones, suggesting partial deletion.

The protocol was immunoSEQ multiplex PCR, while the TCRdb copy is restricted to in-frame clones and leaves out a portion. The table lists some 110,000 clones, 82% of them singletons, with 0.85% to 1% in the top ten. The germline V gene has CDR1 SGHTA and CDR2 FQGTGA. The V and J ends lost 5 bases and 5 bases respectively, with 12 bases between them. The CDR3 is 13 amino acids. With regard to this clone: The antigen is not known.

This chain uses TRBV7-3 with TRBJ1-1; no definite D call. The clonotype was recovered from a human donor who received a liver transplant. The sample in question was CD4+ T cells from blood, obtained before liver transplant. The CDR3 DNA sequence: TGTGCCAGCAGCCAAATCGCGGGAACTGAAGCTTTCTTT. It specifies CASSQIAGTEAFF.